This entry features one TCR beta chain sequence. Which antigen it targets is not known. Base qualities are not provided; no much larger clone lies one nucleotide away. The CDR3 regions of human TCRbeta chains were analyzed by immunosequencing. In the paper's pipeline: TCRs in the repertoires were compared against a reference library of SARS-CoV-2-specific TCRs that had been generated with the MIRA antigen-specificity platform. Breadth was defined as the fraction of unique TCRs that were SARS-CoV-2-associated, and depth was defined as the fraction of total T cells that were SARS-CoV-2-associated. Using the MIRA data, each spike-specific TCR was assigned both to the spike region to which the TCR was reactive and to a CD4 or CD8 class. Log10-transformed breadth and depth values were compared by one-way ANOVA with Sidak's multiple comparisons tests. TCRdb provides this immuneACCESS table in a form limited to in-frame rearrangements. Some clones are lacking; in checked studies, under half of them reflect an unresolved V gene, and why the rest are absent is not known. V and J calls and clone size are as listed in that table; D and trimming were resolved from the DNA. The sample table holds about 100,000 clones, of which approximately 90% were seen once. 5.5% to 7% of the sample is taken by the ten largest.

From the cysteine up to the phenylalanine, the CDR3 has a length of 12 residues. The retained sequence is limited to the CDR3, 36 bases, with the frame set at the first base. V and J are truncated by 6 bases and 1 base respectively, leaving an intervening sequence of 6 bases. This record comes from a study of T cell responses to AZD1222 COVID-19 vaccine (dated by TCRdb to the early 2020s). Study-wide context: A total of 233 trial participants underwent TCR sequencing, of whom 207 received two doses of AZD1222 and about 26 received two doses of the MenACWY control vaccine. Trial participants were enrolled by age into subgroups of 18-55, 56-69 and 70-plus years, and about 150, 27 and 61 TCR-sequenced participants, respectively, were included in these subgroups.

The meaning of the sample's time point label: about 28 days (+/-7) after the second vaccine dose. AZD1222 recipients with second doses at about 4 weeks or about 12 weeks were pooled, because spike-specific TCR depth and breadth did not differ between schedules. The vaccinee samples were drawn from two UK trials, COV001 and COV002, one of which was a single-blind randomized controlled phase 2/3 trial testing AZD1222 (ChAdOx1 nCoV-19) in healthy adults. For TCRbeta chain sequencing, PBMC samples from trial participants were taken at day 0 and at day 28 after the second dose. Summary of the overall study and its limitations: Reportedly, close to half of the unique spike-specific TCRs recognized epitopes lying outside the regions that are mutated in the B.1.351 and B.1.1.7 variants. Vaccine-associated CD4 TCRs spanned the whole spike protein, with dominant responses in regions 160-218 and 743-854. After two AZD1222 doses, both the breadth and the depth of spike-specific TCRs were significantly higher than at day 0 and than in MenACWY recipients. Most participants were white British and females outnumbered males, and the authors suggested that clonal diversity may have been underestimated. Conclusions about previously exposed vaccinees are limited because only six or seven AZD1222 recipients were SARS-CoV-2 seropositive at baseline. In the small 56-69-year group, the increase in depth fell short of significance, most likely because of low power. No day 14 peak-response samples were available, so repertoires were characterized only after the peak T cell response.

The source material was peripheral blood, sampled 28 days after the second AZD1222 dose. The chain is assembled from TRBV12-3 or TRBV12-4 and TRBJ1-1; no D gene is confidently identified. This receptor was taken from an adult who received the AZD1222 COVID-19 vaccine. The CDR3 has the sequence CASRLGNTEAFF. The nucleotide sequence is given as TGTGCCAGCAGGCTCGGGAACACTGAAGCTTTCTTT.